The entry below describes one TCR beta chain. The method was immunoSEQ multiplex PCR; TCRdb's version includes in-frame clones alone and lacks a portion of them. The sample lists about 61,000 clones; 88% were seen once. This entry comes from a study of blood T cell repertoires in COVID-19. Study-level information: T cells, B-cell-depleted T cells, or PBMCs provided the cDNA or gDNA that served as material.

Trimming cost V 1 base and J 4 bases, with 13 bases left between them. The CDR3 covers 15 residues. Germline CDR1 reads MDHEN; CDR2 reads SYDVKM. The V call is TRBV28, the J call TRBJ1-1; D unresolved. This clonotype was sampled from a human donor in a cohort sampled during active COVID-19. The sequencing sample was made of peripheral blood. CDR3 region: CASSLLGSPVTEAFF. The CDR3 coding sequence is TGTGCCAGCAGTTTATTGGGTAGCCCGGTCACTGAAGCTTTCTTT.